The 21 T cell receptor beta chains below were found in one sample sequenced in a study of T cells in Graves' hyperthyroidism and ophthalmopathy (dated by TCRdb to the late 2010s). The library was obtained by multiplex PCR. This sample was sequenced with an Illumina HiSeq 2000. The TCR beta CDR3 regions were amplified from RNA transcripts. For the first round of RT-PCR on the TCR CDR3, the HTBI primer set was used together with the Qiagen OneStep RT-PCR kit. The public reads were reanalyzed by TCRdb: fastp trimming at Q25, MiXCR alignment, in-frame beta chains only. CDR3 protein duplicates are merged, each entry listing the most common genes and DNA. The table for this sample lists a few hundred thousand distinct CDR3 sequences; about 15% of them were counted only once. In total, the top ten clones hold more than 5% of the sample. Input material: blood. These receptors originate from a woman in her 30s with Graves' hyperthyroidism that later progressed to Graves' ophthalmopathy.

This clonotype occurred many times. The chain combines TRBV6-5 with TRBJ2-2, with TRBD2 matching over 9 bases. The CDR3 loop spans 17 amino acids. CDR1 and CDR2 (germline): MNHEY, SVGAGI. Losses at the gene ends were 7 bases for V and 4 bases for J; bases not matched to a gene: 13. The DNA for the CDR3 is TGTGCCAGCAAGGGCCATTATAGCGGGAGCGGCACCGGGGAGCTGTTTTTT. Translating it yields CASKGHYSGSGTGELFF.

There are many counts of this clonotype. The V call is TRBV5-1, the J call TRBJ2-3, with 9 bases matching TRBD2. V was pared by 0 bases and J by 0 bases, with 5 bases of the junction left unmatched. The CDR3 loop spans 17 amino acids. Looked up from germline, CDR1 is SGHRS and CDR2 is YFSETQ. This chain's CDR3 is CASSLGKTSGSTDTQYF. CDR3 DNA: TGCGCCAGCAGCTTGGGGAAGACTAGCGGAAGCACAGATACGCAGTATTTT.

This clonotype was seen many times. This CDR3 is CASRTGEIGANVLTF. The CDR3 DNA is TGTGCCAGCAGGACAGGGGAAATTGGGGCCAACGTCCTGACTTTC. The chain recombines TRBV28 with TRBJ2-6; 8 nucleotides align to TRBD1. Per the germline V gene, CDR1 is MDHEN and CDR2 is SYDVKM. The V segment lost 6 bases and the J segment 3 bases; nucleotides outside the gene matches: 4. This CDR3 has 15 amino acids.

This clonotype was recorded many times. The rearrangement uses TRBV5-1 and TRBJ2-2, with D tentatively TRBD2 (6 bases). Trimming cost V 4 bases and J 0 bases, with 10 bases left between them. Per the germline V gene, CDR1 is SGHRS and CDR2 is YFSETQ. The CDR3 extends over 15 amino acids. CDR3 sequence: CASSQRLANTGELFF. The CDR3 DNA follows: TGCGCCAGCAGCCAGAGACTAGCGAACACCGGGGAGCTGTTTTTT.

In its sample, this clonotype was seen many times. This chain uses TRBV12-3 or TRBV12-4 with TRBJ1-3, with 10 bases fitting TRBD1. Trimming cost V 5 bases and J 0 bases; bases outside gene matches: 7. The CDR3 is made up of 17 amino acids. The CDR3, as DNA: TGTGCCAGCAGTCCCGGGACAGGGGTCATCTCTGGAAACACCATATATTTT. Amino acids: CASSPGTGVISGNTIYF.

This rearrangement joins TRBV3-1 to TRBJ2-7; 13 nucleotides align to TRBD2. CDR1 LGHDT and CDR2 YNNKEL come from the germline V gene (reference sequence). With V trimmed by 3 bases and J by 4 bases, 6 bases remained unmatched. The CDR3 length is 16 residues. CDR3 DNA sequence: TGTGCCAGCAGCCAGGGCCGACTAGCGGGAGGATACGAGCAGTACTTC. This encodes CASSQGRLAGGYEQYF.

The rearrangement uses TRBV18 and TRBJ1-2; perhaps TRBD1 as D (5 bases). In germline, CDR1 is KGHSH, CDR2 LQKENI. V was pared by 4 bases and J by 8 bases, with 14 bases between. The CDR3 covers 13 residues. For the CDR3, the DNA is TGTGCCAGCTCACAAGACAGCGGAGGCGGCTACACCTTC. Protein sequence: CASSQDSGGGYTF.

This clonotype occurred many times. This chain joins TRBV6-1 and TRBJ2-4, with 7 bases lining up with TRBD1. Per the germline V gene, CDR1 is MNHNS and CDR2 is SASEGT. The CDR3 is 17 amino acids. After removal of 5 bases from V and 1 base from J, the junction contained 11 bases not matched to a gene. This chain's CDR3 is CASSPYDREVAKNIQYF. The CDR3 DNA is TGTGCCAGCAGTCCTTATGACAGGGAAGTCGCCAAAAACATTCAGTACTTC.

This clonotype was detected many times. V gene TRBV7-8 combines with J gene TRBJ2-5, with D possibly matching TRBD2 (7 bases). The V end lost 5 bases, the J end lost 5 bases, and 24 bases lay between the germline ends. CDR3 length equals 17 residues. Germline V CDR1 and CDR2: SGHVS, FQNEAQ. This chain's CDR3 is CASSPLGAGAGDETQYF. DNA for the CDR3: TGTGCCAGCAGCCCGCTCGGGGCGGGAGCAGGGGATGAGACCCAGTACTTC.

This clonotype was observed many times. The CDR3 DNA reads TGTGCCAGCAGTTCCGGGACTTTTCGAGGGGGCTACACCTTC. Translated: CASSSGTFRGGYTF. V and J are TRBV28 and TRBJ1-2; D may be TRBD1 (5 bases). The CDR3 extends over 14 amino acids. V was clipped by 4 bases and J by 8 bases, with 17 bases between them. Germline V gives CDR1 MDHEN, CDR2 SYDVKM.

This clonotype came up once. V is TRBV20-1 and J is TRBJ2-3; 12 bases agree with TRBD2. The CDR3 is 16 amino acids. After removal of 2 bases from V and 4 bases from J, the junction contained 7 bases not matched to a gene. Germline V gene lookup returns CDR1 DFQATT and CDR2 SNEGSKA (reference sequence). CDR3 DNA sequence: TGCAGTGCTAGACGAGGACTAGCGGGACTATCAGATACGCAGTATTTT. Translating it yields CSARRGLAGLSDTQYF.

This clonotype was seen many times. The junction departs from the called germline gene at one end, perhaps through a read error. This rearrangement joins TRBV6-2 or TRBV6-3 to TRBJ2-5; D possibly corresponds to TRBD1 (5 bases). Germline values: CDR1 MNHEY, CDR2 SVGEGT. The CDR3 is made up of 11 amino acids. In DNA form, the CDR3 reads TGTGCCAGCAGTTACTCAGGGGAAAGGGACTTC. It yields the protein CASSYSGERDF.

This clonotype was seen only a few times. The V and J genes are TRBV19 and TRBJ1-5, with 8 bases matching TRBD1. The ends lost 5 bases at V and 2 bases at J; junction bases unmatched: 8. From germline, CDR1 is LNHDA and CDR2 SQIVND (reference sequence). The CDR3 extends over 16 amino acids. CDR3 coding DNA: TGTGCCAGTAGTTCTCAGGGGGCTGCGGGCAATCAGCCCCAGCATTTT. It translates to CASSSQGAAGNQPQHF.

This clonotype was recorded a few times. The chain has TRBV3-2 and TRBJ2-7; TRBD1, the D gene given by the table, was not confirmed from the DNA. TRBV3-2 is designated a pseudogene. This CDR3 is 16 amino acids long. The CDR3 DNA follows: TGTGCCAGCAGCCATACTAGGCGTCCGGCGCGCTACGAGCAGTACTTC. Its translation: CASSHTRRPARYEQYF.

The V call is TRBV5-5, the J call TRBJ2-5, with TRBD1 matching over 9 bases. This CDR3 region has 16 residues. Germline CDR1 reads SGHKS; CDR2 reads YYEKEE (reference sequence). The ends lost 2 bases at V and 3 bases at J; junction bases unmatched: 8. In DNA form, the CDR3 reads TGTGCCAGCAGCTTATTGGAGGGACAGGGTGAAGAGACCCAGTACTTC. It specifies CASSLLEGQGEETQYF.

There are many counts of this clonotype. The V and J genes are TRBV28 and TRBJ2-7; weak D call: TRBD1 (6 bases). Germline values: CDR1 MDHEN, CDR2 SYDVKM. Deletions cut 7 bases from V and 3 bases from J, with 16 bases between. There are 14 residues in the CDR3. The CDR3 sequence is CASTLRQAGYEQYF. In DNA form, the CDR3 reads TGTGCCAGCACCCTTAGACAGGCCGGCTACGAGCAGTACTTC. The full variable domain, rest sourced from reference TRBV28 and TRBJ2-7, is DVKVTQSSRYLVKRTGEKVFLECVQDMDHENMFWYRQDPGLGLRLIYFSYDVKMKEKGDIPEGYSVSREKKERFSLILESASTNQTSMYLCASTLRQAGYEQYFGPGTRLTVT.

This clonotype was counted many times. The chain is built from TRBV3-1 and TRBJ2-3; possibly TRBD1 for D (6 bases). The CDR3 length is 13 residues. V lost 1 base and J lost 5, with 7 bases in between. The germline gives CDR1 LGHDT, CDR2 YNNKEL (reference sequence). The CDR3 here is CASSQAGVDTQYF. In DNA, the CDR3 is TGTGCCAGCAGCCAAGCAGGGGTAGATACGCAGTATTTT.

The rearrangement uses TRBV27 and TRBJ2-1; D is undetermined. Germline V gene sequence: CDR1 MNHEY, CDR2 SMNVEV (reference sequence). The CDR3 spans 14 residues. Trimming removed 4 bases at V and 6 bases at J, with 13 bases between. The CDR3 DNA reads TGTGCCAGCAGTTACATAGGCGGCTCCAATGAGCAGTTCTTC. This codes for CASSYIGGSNEQFF.

In this sample, this clonotype turned up many times. This chain links TRBV6-1 with TRBJ1-1; unclear D gene. V was shortened by 3 bases and J by 0 bases, with 8 bases between the two germline ends. The CDR3 covers 14 residues. CDR1 and CDR2 from the germline V gene are MNHNS and SASEGT. This CDR3 is CASSDGRLNTEAFF. The CDR3 DNA follows: TGTGCCAGCAGTGATGGACGGCTGAACACTGAAGCTTTCTTT.

This chain's CDR3 is CASSRTGNREQYF. In DNA, the CDR3 is TGTGCCAGCAGCCGGACAGGGAATCGAGAGCAGTACTTC. The chain links TRBV2 to TRBJ2-7; 8 bases are a match to TRBD1. V gave up 6 bases and J gave up 7 bases; unmatched junction bases: 8. Germline CDR1 and CDR2: SNHLY and FYNNEI. The CDR3 runs to 13 residues.

Ten or more counts support this clonotype. The chain links TRBV5-4 to TRBJ1-1; tentatively, D is TRBD1 (6 bases). The CDR3 runs to 15 residues. CDR1 SGHNT and CDR2 YYREEE come from the germline V gene (reference sequence). Trimming took off 4 bases at V and 1 base at J, with 14 bases between the two ends. The CDR3: CASSPTAGANTEAFF. The CDR3 region has the DNA TGTGCCAGCAGCCCGACCGCAGGGGCGAACACTGAAGCTTTCTTT.